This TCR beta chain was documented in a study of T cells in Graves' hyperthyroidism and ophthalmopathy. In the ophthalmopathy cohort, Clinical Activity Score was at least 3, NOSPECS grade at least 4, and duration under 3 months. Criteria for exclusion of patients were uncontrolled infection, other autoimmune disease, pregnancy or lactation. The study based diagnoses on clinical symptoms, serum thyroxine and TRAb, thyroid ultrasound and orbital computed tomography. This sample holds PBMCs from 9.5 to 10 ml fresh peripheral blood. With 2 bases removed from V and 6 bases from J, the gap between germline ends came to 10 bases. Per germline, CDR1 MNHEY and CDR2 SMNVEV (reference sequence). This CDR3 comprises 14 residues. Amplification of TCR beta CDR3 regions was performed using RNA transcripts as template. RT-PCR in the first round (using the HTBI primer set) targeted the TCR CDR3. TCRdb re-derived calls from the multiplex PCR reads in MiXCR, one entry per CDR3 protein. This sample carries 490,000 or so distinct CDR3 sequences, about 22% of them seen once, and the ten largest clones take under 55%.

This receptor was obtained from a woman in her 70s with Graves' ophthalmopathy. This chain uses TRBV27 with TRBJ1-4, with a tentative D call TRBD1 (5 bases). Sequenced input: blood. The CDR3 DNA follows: TGTGCCAGCAGTTTACAGGGTTTGGATGAAAAACTGTTTTTT. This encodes CASSLQGLDEKLFF. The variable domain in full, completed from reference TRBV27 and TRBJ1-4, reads EAQVTQNPRYLITVTGKKLTVTCSQNMNHEYMSWYRQDPGLGLRQIYYSMNVEVTDKGDVPEGYKVSRKEKRNFPLILESPSPNQTSLYFCASSLQGLDEKLFFGSGTQLSVL.